Listed below are T cell receptor beta chains from one sample, sequenced in a study of radiation and T cells in renal cell carcinoma. Libraries were prepared by immunoSEQ multiplex PCR; TCRdb keeps only in-frame clonotypes and omits some of them. The top ten clones hold approximately 40% of a sample with approximately 22,000 clones, 80% of them seen once. The specimen was blood, collected from a patient whose treatment included radiotherapy and nephrectomy. All receptors come from a man between 60 and 70 years old with renal cell carcinoma. CDR3s include the opening cysteine and the closing phenylalanine or tryptophan. D genes are given only for firm matches. Size tells how often a clone was seen (once, few, many) or the class of an expanded clone, and some rows leave it out.

TRBV15	NA	NA	TRBJ1-1	CATSRGQPAVTEAFF	TGTGCCACCAGCAGAGGGCAACCGGCGGTGACTGAAGCTTTCTTT
TRBV19	NA	TRBD2	TRBJ2-7	CASTLRGGTTPDEQYF	TGTGCCAGTACCCTCCGGGGGGGCACAACCCCGGACGAGCAGTACTTC
TRBV29-1	NA	NA	TRBJ2-5	CSAAGPQETQYF	TGCAGCGCGGCCGGGCCCCAAGAGACCCAGTACTTC
TRBV30	NA	NA	TRBJ1-3	CAWGPENTIYF	TGTGCCTGGGGACCCGAGAACACCATATATTTT
TRBV2	NA	NA	TRBJ1-2	CASSEWGGQATNYGYTF	TGTGCCAGCAGTGAATGGGGGGGCCAGGCGACTAACTATGGCTACACCTTC
TRBV10-3	NA	NA	TRBJ2-2	CAGRTANTGELFF	TGTGCCGGCAGGACAGCGAACACCGGGGAGCTGTTTTTT
TRBV7-3	NA	NA	TRBJ2-7	CASSEPGSRQYF	TGTGCCAGCAGCGAACCAGGATCCCGGCAGTACTTC
TRBV7-9	NA	TRBD1	TRBJ1-2	CASSHVRDRGSYGYTF	TGTGCCAGCAGCCACGTCCGGGACAGGGGGAGCTATGGCTACACCTTC
TRBV6-5	NA	NA	TRBJ2-7	CASSYQSFPSPNEQYF	TGTGCCAGCAGTTACCAGTCTTTCCCCTCTCCTAACGAGCAGTACTTC
TRBV10-3	once	NA	TRBJ1-2	CAISESGDGYGYTF	TGTGCCATCAGTGAGTCCGGGGACGGATATGGCTACACCTTC
TRBV7-9	NA	NA	TRBJ2-2	CASSYLSAGELFF	TGTGCCAGCAGCTACCTGAGCGCCGGGGAGCTGTTTTTT
TRBV4-1	NA	TRBD2	TRBJ2-7	CASSQVASGTYEQYF	TGCGCCAGCAGCCAGGTCGCTAGCGGGACCTACGAGCAGTACTTC
TRBV7-9	NA	NA	TRBJ2-1	CASSPPRSINEQFF	TGTGCCAGCAGCCCCCCCAGATCCATCAATGAGCAGTTCTTC
TRBV5-1	NA	NA	TRBJ1-1	CASSLGGQGPDTEAFF	TGCGCCAGCAGCTTGGGGGGCCAGGGGCCGGACACTGAAGCTTTCTTT
TRBV4-1	NA	TRBD1	TRBJ2-7	CASSQGDRGIDEQYF	TGCGCCAGCAGCCAAGGTGACAGGGGAATTGACGAGCAGTACTTC
TRBV11-2	NA	NA	TRBJ2-1	CASSFGFSSYNEQFF	TGTGCCAGCAGCTTCGGCTTCAGCTCCTACAATGAGCAGTTCTTC
TRBV2	few	TRBD1	TRBJ1-1	CASQGTGTEAFF	TGTGCCAGCCAAGGGACAGGCACTGAAGCTTTCTTT
TRBV11-3	NA	NA	TRBJ2-5	CASSLGQGPQETQYF	TGTGCCAGCAGCTTAGGGCAGGGGCCCCAAGAGACCCAGTACTTC
TRBV6-5	once	TRBD1	TRBJ1-1	CASRNGQGREAFF	TGTGCCAGCAGGAACGGACAGGGGCGGGAAGCTTTCTTT
TRBV7-2	NA	TRBD1	TRBJ2-7	CASSPGTGAREQYF	TGTGCCAGCAGCCCGGGGACAGGAGCTCGCGAGCAGTACTTC
TRBV9	NA	TRBD2	TRBJ2-1	CASSVGEGLAGVSYNEQFF	TGTGCCAGCAGCGTAGGGGAAGGGCTAGCGGGCGTCTCCTACAATGAGCAGTTCTTC
TRBV5-1	NA	NA	TRBJ2-1	CASTLGEDSYNEQFF	TGCGCCAGCACCCTAGGGGAGGACTCCTACAATGAGCAGTTCTTC
TRBV28	NA	TRBD1	TRBJ1-2	CASSTTGGTYGYTF	TGTGCCAGCAGCACCACAGGGGGCACCTATGGCTACACCTTC
TRBV7-8	NA	NA	TRBJ1-2	CASSPTTASYTNGYTF	TGTGCCAGCAGCCCCACGACGGCCAGTTACACTAATGGCTACACCTTC
TRBV19	NA	TRBD2	TRBJ2-7	CASSTPPGLAAAYEQYF	TGTGCCAGTAGTACCCCCCCCGGACTAGCGGCCGCCTACGAGCAGTACTTC
TRBV7-8	NA	TRBD1	TRBJ1-4	CASSSTGGYEKLFF	TGTGCCAGCAGTTCTACAGGGGGGTATGAAAAACTGTTTTTT
TRBV10-3	once	TRBD2	TRBJ2-7	CAIPPLAGGLNGQYF	TGTGCCATCCCCCCTCTAGCGGGAGGGCTTAATGGGCAGTACTTC
TRBV27	NA	NA	TRBJ2-3	CASSLMASANRLSTDTQYF	TGTGCCAGCAGTTTGATGGCTAGCGCGAACCGGCTTAGCACAGATACGCAGTATTTT
TRBV7-8	NA	NA	TRBJ1-1	CASSLAGRRVNTEAFF	TGTGCCAGCAGCTTAGCCGGCAGGCGCGTGAACACTGAAGCTTTCTTT
TRBV10-3	NA	NA	TRBJ2-2	CAISRPGELFF	TGTGCCATCAGTCGGCCCGGGGAGCTGTTTTTT
TRBV27	NA	NA	TRBJ1-1	CASRRMNTEAFF	TGTGCCAGCAGGCGCATGAACACTGAAGCTTTCTTT
TRBV11-1	NA	NA	TRBJ2-7	CASTTHAGRVVDEQYF	TGTGCCAGCACCACTCATGCGGGGCGAGTAGTCGACGAGCAGTACTTC
TRBV2	NA	NA	TRBJ2-1	CASNPRLGYNEQFF	TGTGCCTCAAACCCGAGATTGGGCTACAATGAGCAGTTCTTC
TRBV7-2	NA	TRBD2	TRBJ2-7	CASRSGGTSGYEQYF	TGTGCCAGCAGGAGTGGAGGGACTAGCGGATACGAGCAGTACTTC
TRBV4-3	NA	NA	TRBJ1-1	CASSRKDTTNTEAFF	TGCGCCAGCAGCCGAAAGGACACGACGAACACTGAAGCTTTCTTT
TRBV11-2	NA	NA	TRBJ1-6	CASSPPYNSPLHF	TGTGCCAGCAGCCCACCCTATAATTCACCCCTCCACTTT
TRBV2	NA	TRBD1	TRBJ1-1	CASTGTGHTEAFF	TGTGCCAGCACAGGGACAGGCCACACTGAAGCTTTCTTT
TRBV5-4	NA	NA	TRBJ2-1	CASSFWDPVYNEQFF	TGTGCCAGCAGCTTTTGGGACCCGGTTTACAATGAGCAGTTCTTC
TRBV7-2	once	TRBD2	TRBJ2-7	CASSSSSGPFEQYF	TGTGCCAGCAGCTCCTCTAGCGGACCATTCGAGCAGTACTTC
TRBV18	NA	TRBD1	TRBJ2-7	CASSPKTGGNEQYF	TGTGCCAGCTCACCCAAGACAGGGGGGAACGAGCAGTACTTC
TRBV7-8	NA	NA	TRBJ2-7	CASSLGALPYEQYF	TGTGCCAGCAGCTTAGGGGCATTACCCTACGAGCAGTACTTC
TRBV6-6	NA	NA	TRBJ1-1	CASRNGGGMNTEAFF	TGTGCCAGCAGAAACGGTGGGGGCATGAACACTGAAGCTTTCTTT
TRBV6-1	NA	TRBD2	TRBJ2-4	CASSDPGLLAKNIQYF	TGTGCCAGCAGTGACCCGGGACTACTAGCCAAAAACATTCAGTACTTC
TRBV6-6	NA	NA	TRBJ1-5	CASSYSPDPNQPQHF	TGTGCCAGCAGTTACTCACCGGACCCCAATCAGCCCCAGCATTTT
TRBV5-6	NA	NA	TRBJ2-5	CASSLEETQYF	TGTGCCAGCAGCTTGGAGGAGACCCAGTACTTC
TRBV2	NA	NA	TRBJ1-5	CASSVRGSQPQHF	TGTGCCAGCAGTGTTCGGGGGAGTCAGCCCCAGCATTTT
TRBV7-9	NA	TRBD1	TRBJ2-6	CASSFTGAAGANVLTF	TGTGCCAGCAGCTTTACAGGGGCAGCTGGGGCCAACGTCCTGACTTTC
TRBV27	once	NA	TRBJ1-2	CASSFGWSHGYTF	TGTGCCAGCAGTTTTGGTTGGAGCCATGGCTACACCTTC
TRBV7-2	NA	NA	TRBJ2-5	CASSLTRQETQYF	TGTGCCAGCAGCTTAACACGACAAGAGACCCAGTACTTC
TRBV21-1	few	NA	TRBJ2-5	CAGRYYRGQETQYF	TGTGCCGGGCGGTACTACAGGGGTCAAGAGACCCAGTACTTC
TRBV6-5	few	NA	TRBJ2-5	CASSNSEETQYF	TGTGCCAGCAGTAACTCAGAGGAGACCCAGTACTTC